This section outlines one T cell receptor beta chain sequence together with its context. Its antigen is not known. The data derive from a study of cytomegalovirus exposure and HLA in healthy donors. Overall study results and limits: In a later analysis, a missense DCLRE1C variant was linked to TCR beta V- and J-gene trimming. Despite most TCR sequences being rare, some public TCRs occurred in many donors. The records held CMV serostatus as the only immune exposure information.

The PCR was carried out with 60 Vbeta primers and 13 Jbeta primers. Sequencing used immunoSEQ multiplex PCR; TCRdb keeps in-frame clones, though not all of them. The profile shows under 150,000 clones, over 65% of them singletons. This CDR3 contains 13 residues. The origin of this receptor is a woman aged 25-40 years in good health and CMV-seropositive. Material: PBMCs. The J gene is TRBJ1-2, the V gene TRBV21-1; the table assigns TRBD1, which was not confirmed against the DNA. TRBV21-1 is assigned pseudogene status. The CDR3 region has the DNA TGTGCCAGCATCGAAACCTCAGGGTGCGGCTACACCTTC. This sequence encodes CASIETSGCGYTF.